This passage covers 11 T cell receptor beta chains from one sample sequenced in a study of cytomegalovirus exposure and HLA in healthy donors. Vbeta (60) and Jbeta (13) primers were used in the PCR. Data came from immunoSEQ multiplex PCR; TCRdb stores just in-frame clones and leaves some out. The sample carries under 95,000 clones, over 75% recorded once. Sequenced material: PBMCs. The source is a boy aged 10-17 years in good health and CMV-seronegative.

The chain combines TRBV14 with TRBJ2-7, with TRBD2 matching over 8 bases. Germline V CDR1 and CDR2: SGHDN, FVKESK. CDR3 length: 16 amino acids. The V gene end was trimmed by 0 bases and the J gene end by 1 base; junction bases not matched to a gene: 5. The CDR3 loop reads CASSQERVAGSYEQYF. As DNA, the CDR3 is TGTGCCAGCAGCCAAGAGCGGGTAGCGGGGTCCTACGAGCAGTACTTC. The whole variable domain, filled in from reference TRBV14 and TRBJ2-7, reads EAGVTQFPSHSVIEKGQTVTLRCDPISGHDNLYWYRRVMGKEIKFLLHFVKESKQDESGMPNNRFLAERTGGTYSTLKVQPAELEDSGVYFCASSQERVAGSYEQYFGPGTRLTVT.

This clone was seen only a few times. J is TRBJ2-5 and V is TRBV28; 9 bases are a match to TRBD2. CDR1 and CDR2 from the germline V gene are MDHEN and SYDVKM. Trimming took 4 bases from V and 4 from J; bases not matched to a gene: 10. The CDR3 is 16 amino acids. The DNA of the CDR3 is TGTGCCAGCAGTTCTTTCGCGGGACTAGCAATAGAGACCCAGTACTTC. Translated, it gives CASSSFAGLAIETQYF.

This clone was picked up one time. This chain uses TRBV11-2 with TRBJ2-1, with D possibly being TRBD1 (6 bases). The CDR3 extends over 14 amino acids. Germline-derived CDR1 and CDR2 are SGHAT and FQNNGV. Between the trimmed V and J ends, which lost 2 bases and 3 bases, there was a span of 8 bases. The CDR3 DNA follows: TGTGCCAGCAGCTTATCACAGGGCTACAATGAGCAGTTCTTC. This gives the protein CASSLSQGYNEQFF.

V usage is TRBV7-9 and J usage is TRBJ2-1; D possibly corresponds to TRBD1 (5 bases). The CDR3 runs to 16 residues. V lost 5 bases to trimming and J lost 6 bases, with 20 bases between them. In germline, CDR1 is SEHNR, CDR2 FQNEAQ (reference sequence). In nucleotides, the CDR3 is TGTGCCAGCAGCCCCCGTGTAGGGGCAGACGGCAATGAGCAGTTCTTC. It encodes CASSPRVGADGNEQFF.

This chain links TRBV14 with TRBJ2-5; D is perhaps TRBD2 (6 bases). This CDR3 is 13 amino acids long. The germline CDR1 and CDR2 sequences are SGHDN and FVKESK. With 2 bases removed from V and 3 bases from J, the gap between germline ends came to 7 bases. The DNA for the CDR3 is TGTGCCAGCAGCCAATGGGGGGAAGAGACCCAGTACTTC. This sequence encodes CASSQWGEETQYF. Combining the CDR3 with reference TRBV14 and TRBJ2-5 gives the whole variable domain EAGVTQFPSHSVIEKGQTVTLRCDPISGHDNLYWYRRVMGKEIKFLLHFVKESKQDESGMPNNRFLAERTGGTYSTLKVQPAELEDSGVYFCASSQWGEETQYFGPGTRLLVL.

V usage is TRBV7-2 and J usage is TRBJ2-7; D possibly corresponds to TRBD2 (6 bases). Germline lookup yields CDR1 SGHTA and CDR2 FQGNSA. V lost 1 base, J lost 0 bases, and 16 bases lay in between. This CDR3 contains 17 residues. CDR3 coding DNA: TGTGCCAGCAGCTTAGTGGAGGGACTTCCGATCTCCTACGAGCAGTACTTC. Translation gives CASSLVEGLPISYEQYF.

The rearrangement links TRBV29-1 to TRBJ1-1; tentative D call: TRBD1 (5 bases). Deletions cut 5 bases from V and 0 bases from J, with 13 bases between. From germline, CDR1 is SQVTM and CDR2 ANQGSEA. This CDR3 is 14 amino acids long. The CDR3 loop is CSVRGSGLNTEAFF. In DNA, the CDR3 is TGCAGCGTTAGGGGCTCCGGATTGAACACTGAAGCTTTCTTT.

This clone was detected a few times. This chain connects TRBV15 to TRBJ2-7; TRBD1 is a possible D gene (5 bases). The CDR3 has 12 amino acids. Per germline, CDR1 LNHNV and CDR2 YYDKDF (reference sequence). V lost 3 bases and J 7 bases, leaving 10 bases between the germline ends. In DNA form, the CDR3 reads TGTGCCACCAGCAGGGAAGGGGTTGAGCAGTACTTC. Translating it yields CATSREGVEQYF.

Notes on this clone: One base away lies a much larger clone, so this may be a sequencing read error. This rearrangement joins TRBV13 to TRBJ2-3; no reliable D call. Germline V gene sequence: CDR1 PRHDT, CDR2 FYEKMQ (reference sequence). The CDR3 length is 13 residues. The V end lost 4 bases, the J end lost 0 bases, and 5 bases lay between the germline ends. In DNA form, the CDR3 reads TGTGCCAGCAGCTCTACTAGCACAGATACGCAGTATTTT. This encodes CASSSTSTDTQYF.

The chain combines TRBV7-9 with TRBJ1-1, with 9 positions matching TRBD1. CDR3 length: 17 amino acids. Germline V gene sequence: CDR1 SEHNR, CDR2 FQNEAQ (reference sequence). Trimming cost V 6 bases and J 0 bases; bases outside gene matches: 11. CDR3 nucleotides: TGTGCCAGCAGTCGGGACAGGGCCTCTACACTGAACACTGAAGCTTTCTTT. Protein product: CASSRDRASTLNTEAFF.

The genes are TRBV7-2 and TRBJ2-5; TRBD2 aligns across 7 bases. This CDR3 has 16 residues. Germline CDR1 and CDR2: SGHTA and FQGNSA. J gave up 5 bases and V 3 bases, and 12 bases lay outside the gene matches. CDR3 residues: CASSLPSGARGETQYF. In DNA form, the CDR3 reads TGTGCCAGCAGCTTGCCAAGCGGGGCCCGTGGGGAGACCCAGTACTTC. The full variable domain, in which reference TRBV7-2 and TRBJ2-5 provide the parts outside the CDR3, is GAGVSQSPSNKVTEKGKDVELRCDPISGHTALYWYRQSLGQGLEFLIYFQGNSAPDKSGLPSDRFSAERTGGSVSTLTIQRTQQEDSAVYLCASSLPSGARGETQYFGPGTRLLVL.